The sequence of this TCR beta chain was determined in a study of T cell responses to AZD1222 COVID-19 vaccine. Germline V gives CDR1 SGHVS, CDR2 FNYEAQ. The ends were cut back, 6 bases at V and 8 bases at J, with 20 bases in the middle. The CDR3 runs to 16 residues. This clone was recorded once. TCRdb's table, derived via immunoSEQ multiplex PCR, lists solely in-frame clones and lacks some. This sample carries around 150,000 clones, around nine tenths of them seen once, and the ten largest clones take 1.9%. The source is an adult in good health. This material consisted of peripheral blood, taken on day 0 of AZD1222 vaccination. The V gene is TRBV7-6, the J gene TRBJ1-6; the D gene is possibly TRBD1 (5 bases). The CDR3: CASSPTGGARDSPLHF. As DNA, the CDR3 is TGTGCCAGCAGTCCTACAGGTGGGGCTAGGGATTCACCCCTCCACTTT.